The clone carrying this T cell receptor (beta chain) has only a few counts. Its antigen is undetermined. TCRdb called the 5' RACE reads again in MiXCR, with one record for every CDR3 protein. Of under 250,000 distinct CDR3 sequences in the sample, 6.9% are singletons; the top ten hold roughly 0.86%. The sample is drawn from a study of T cells after yellow fever vaccination. Study-wide results and limits: A small proportion of clonotypes was detected in both the CD4 and CD8 compartments. Detected again after the booster were most primary-vaccination clones, at almost 97% CD4 and 70% to 90% CD8. The presence of abundant clonotypes contaminating from the bulk population was possible in FACS-sorted repertoires.

The V and J ends lost 1 base and 6 bases respectively, with 7 bases between them. The CDR3 has 13 amino acids. Germline V gene sequence: CDR1 GTSNPN, CDR2 SVGIG (reference sequence). The specimen comprised CD4+ T cells sorted from PBMCs, sampled 15 days after the yellow fever booster vaccination. The sequence was obtained from a man aged 25-45 years who received the YFV17D yellow fever vaccine. The chain employs TRBV30 and TRBJ1-6; a weak D match, TRBD1 (5 bases). CDR3 region: CAWSGGGNSPLHF. DNA of the CDR3: TGTGCCTGGAGTGGGGGCGGTAATTCACCCCTCCACTTT.